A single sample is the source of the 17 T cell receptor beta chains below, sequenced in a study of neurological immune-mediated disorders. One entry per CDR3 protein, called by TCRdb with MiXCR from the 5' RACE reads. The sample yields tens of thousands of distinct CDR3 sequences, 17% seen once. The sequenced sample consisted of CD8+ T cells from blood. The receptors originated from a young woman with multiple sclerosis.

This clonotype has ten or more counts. Here the CDR3 DNA reads TGTGCCATCTTGAGCGGGACAACATACGAGCAGTACTTC. This sequence encodes CAILSGTTYEQYF. The chain links TRBV2 to TRBJ2-7; D might be TRBD2 (7 bases). Trimming cost V 10 bases and J 4 bases, with 17 bases left between them. Germline V gives CDR1 SNHLY, CDR2 FYNNEI. The CDR3 consists of 13 residues.

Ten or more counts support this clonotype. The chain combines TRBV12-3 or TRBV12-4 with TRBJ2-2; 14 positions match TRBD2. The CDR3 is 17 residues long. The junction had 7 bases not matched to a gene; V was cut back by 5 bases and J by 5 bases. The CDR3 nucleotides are TGTGCCAGCAGTCCGGGACTAGCGGGAGTAGAGACCGGGGAGCTGTTTTTT. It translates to CASSPGLAGVETGELFF.

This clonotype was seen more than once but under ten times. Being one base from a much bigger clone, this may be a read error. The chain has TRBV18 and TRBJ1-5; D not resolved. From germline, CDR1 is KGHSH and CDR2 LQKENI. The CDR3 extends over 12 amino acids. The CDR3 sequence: CVSSPIGQPQHF. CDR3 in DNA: TGTGTCAGCTCACCAATCGGTCAGCCCCAGCATTTT.

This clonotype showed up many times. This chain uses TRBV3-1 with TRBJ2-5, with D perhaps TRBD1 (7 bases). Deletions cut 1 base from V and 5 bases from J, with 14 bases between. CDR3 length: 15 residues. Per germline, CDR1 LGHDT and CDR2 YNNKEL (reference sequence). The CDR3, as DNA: TGTGCCAGCAGCCAAGGTCAGGGGGACTCGGAGACCCAGTACTTC. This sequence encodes CASSQGQGDSETQYF.

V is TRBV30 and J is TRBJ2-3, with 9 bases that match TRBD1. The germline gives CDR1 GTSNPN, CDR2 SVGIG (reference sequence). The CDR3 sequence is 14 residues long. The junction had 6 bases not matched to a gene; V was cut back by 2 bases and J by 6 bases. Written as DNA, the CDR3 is TGTGCCTGGAGTCGGGACAGGGCGTACGATACGCAGTATTTT. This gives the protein CAWSRDRAYDTQYF.

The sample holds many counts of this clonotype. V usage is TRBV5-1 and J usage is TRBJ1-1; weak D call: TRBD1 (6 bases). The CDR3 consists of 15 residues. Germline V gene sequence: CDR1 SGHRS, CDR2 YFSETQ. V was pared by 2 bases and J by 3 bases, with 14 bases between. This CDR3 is CASSFYRAGDTEAFF. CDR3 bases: TGCGCCAGCAGCTTCTACAGGGCGGGGGACACTGAAGCTTTCTTT.

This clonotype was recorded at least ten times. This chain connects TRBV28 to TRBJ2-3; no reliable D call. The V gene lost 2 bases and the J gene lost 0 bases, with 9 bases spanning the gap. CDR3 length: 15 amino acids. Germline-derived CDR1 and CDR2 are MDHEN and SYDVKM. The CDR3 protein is CASSLTGASTDTQYF. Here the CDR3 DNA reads TGTGCCAGCAGTTTAACGGGTGCTAGCACAGATACGCAGTATTTT.

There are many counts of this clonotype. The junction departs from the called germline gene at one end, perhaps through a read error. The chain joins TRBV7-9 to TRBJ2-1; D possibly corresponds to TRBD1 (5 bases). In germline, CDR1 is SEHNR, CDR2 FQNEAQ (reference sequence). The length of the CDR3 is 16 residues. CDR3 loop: CASTLEDIPTYNEQFF. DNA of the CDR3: TGTGCCAGCACCTTAGAGGACATTCCGACCTACAATGAGCAGTTCTTC.

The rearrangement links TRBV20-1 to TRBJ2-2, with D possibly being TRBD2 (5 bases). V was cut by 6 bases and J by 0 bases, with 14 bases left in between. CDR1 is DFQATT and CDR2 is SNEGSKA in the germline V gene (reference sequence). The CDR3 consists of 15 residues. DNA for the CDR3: TGCAGTGCGTTAGCCCTAGCAACGAACACCGGGGAGCTGTTTTTT. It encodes CSALALATNTGELFF.

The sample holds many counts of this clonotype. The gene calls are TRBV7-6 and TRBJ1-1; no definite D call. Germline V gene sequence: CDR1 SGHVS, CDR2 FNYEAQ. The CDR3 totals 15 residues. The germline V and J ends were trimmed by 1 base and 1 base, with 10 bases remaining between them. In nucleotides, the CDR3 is TGTGCCAGCAGCTTAGATCGCTATGGGAACACTGAAGCTTTCTTT. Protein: CASSLDRYGNTEAFF.

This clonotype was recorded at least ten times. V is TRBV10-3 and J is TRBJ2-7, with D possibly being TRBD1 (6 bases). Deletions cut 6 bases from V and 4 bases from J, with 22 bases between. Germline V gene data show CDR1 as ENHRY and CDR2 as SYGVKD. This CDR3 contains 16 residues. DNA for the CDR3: TGTGCCATCAGCCAGTACTCGAGACAGGTCGAATACGAGCAGTACTTC. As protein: CAISQYSRQVEYEQYF.

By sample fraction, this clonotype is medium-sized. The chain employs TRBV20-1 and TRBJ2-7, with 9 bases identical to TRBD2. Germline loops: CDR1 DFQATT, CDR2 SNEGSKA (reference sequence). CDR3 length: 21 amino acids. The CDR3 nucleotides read TGCAGCGCTACCTATCAAACAATAGCCATAAGCGGGAGGTGTATCTCCTACGAGCAGTACGTC. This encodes CSATYQTIAISGRCISYEQYV.

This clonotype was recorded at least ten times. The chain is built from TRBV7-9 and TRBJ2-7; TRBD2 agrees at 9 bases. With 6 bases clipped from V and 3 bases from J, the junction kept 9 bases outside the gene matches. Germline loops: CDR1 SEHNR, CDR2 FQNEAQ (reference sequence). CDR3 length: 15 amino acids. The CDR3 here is CASSETVAGVYEQYF. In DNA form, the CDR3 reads TGTGCCAGCAGTGAGACAGTAGCGGGAGTCTACGAGCAGTACTTC.

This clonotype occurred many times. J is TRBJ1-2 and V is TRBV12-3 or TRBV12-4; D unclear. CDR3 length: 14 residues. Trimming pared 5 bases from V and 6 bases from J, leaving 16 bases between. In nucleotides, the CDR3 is TGTGCCAGCAGTACCCCGGACCGAAGTAATGGCTACACCTTC. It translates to CASSTPDRSNGYTF.

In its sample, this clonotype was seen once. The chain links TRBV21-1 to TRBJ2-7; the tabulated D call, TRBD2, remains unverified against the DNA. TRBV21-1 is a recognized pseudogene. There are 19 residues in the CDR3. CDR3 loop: CASSLIRGSGRPGGYEQYV. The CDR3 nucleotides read TGTGCCAGCAGCCTCATACGAGGTAGCGGGAGACCCGGAGGTTACGAGCAGTACGTC.

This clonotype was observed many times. For the CDR3, the DNA is TGTGCCAGCAGCTCCGGAAATCAGCCCCAGCATTTT. Translated: CASSSGNQPQHF. The chain joins TRBV5-5 to TRBJ1-5; D gene unclear. The CDR3 has 12 residues. Germline V lookup: CDR1 SGHKS, CDR2 YYEKEE (reference sequence). Trimming cost V 3 bases and J 4 bases, with 5 bases left between them. Together with reference TRBV5-5 and TRBJ1-5, the CDR3 gives the full variable domain: DAGVTQSPTHLIKTRGQQVTLRCSPISGHKSVSWYQQVLGQGPQFIFQYYEKEERGRGNFPDRFSARQFPNYSSELNVNALLLGDSALYLCASSSGNQPQHFGDGTRLSIL.

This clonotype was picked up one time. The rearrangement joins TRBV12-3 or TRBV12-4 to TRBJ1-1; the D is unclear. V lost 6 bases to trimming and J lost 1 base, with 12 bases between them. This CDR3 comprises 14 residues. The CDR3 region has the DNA TGTGCCAGCAGCCGACAACAGAGGAACACTGAAGCTTTCTTT. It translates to CASSRQQRNTEAFF.